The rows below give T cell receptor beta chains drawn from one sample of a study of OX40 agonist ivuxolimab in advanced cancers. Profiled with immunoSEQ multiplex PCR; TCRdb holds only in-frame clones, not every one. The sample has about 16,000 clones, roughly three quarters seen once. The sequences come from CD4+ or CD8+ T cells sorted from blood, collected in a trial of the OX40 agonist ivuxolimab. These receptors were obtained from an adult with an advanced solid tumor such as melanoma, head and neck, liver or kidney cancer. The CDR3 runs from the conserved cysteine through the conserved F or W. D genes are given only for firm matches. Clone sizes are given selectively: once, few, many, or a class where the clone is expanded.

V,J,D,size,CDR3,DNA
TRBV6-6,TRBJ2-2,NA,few,CASNPPTSPGTGELFF,TGTGCCAGCAATCCCCCCACGAGCCCGGGGACCGGGGAGCTGTTTTTT
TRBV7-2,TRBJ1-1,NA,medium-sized,CASSVRSLGPEAFF,TGTGCCAGCAGCGTCCGAAGCCTGGGGCCTGAAGCTTTCTTT
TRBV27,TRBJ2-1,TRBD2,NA,CASSRLAITRDEQFF,TGTGCCAGCAGCAGACTAGCGATTACGCGGGATGAGCAGTTCTTC
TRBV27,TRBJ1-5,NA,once,CASSFGLGSNQPQHF,TGTGCCAGCAGCTTCGGACTAGGAAGCAATCAGCCCCAGCATTTT
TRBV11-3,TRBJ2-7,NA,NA,CASSQDGVGGAYEQYF,TGTGCCAGCAGTCAGGACGGAGTGGGGGGTGCCTACGAGCAGTACTTC
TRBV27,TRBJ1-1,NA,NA,CASRLDSRNTEAFF,TGTGCCAGCAGGCTCGACAGCCGGAACACTGAAGCTTTCTTT
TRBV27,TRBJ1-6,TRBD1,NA,CASSYGQGWASNSPLHF,TGTGCCAGCAGTTACGGACAGGGTTGGGCCTCCAATTCACCCCTCCACTTT
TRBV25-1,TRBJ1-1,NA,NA,CASGTGSEAFF,TGTGCCAGCGGCACAGGGTCTGAAGCTTTCTTT
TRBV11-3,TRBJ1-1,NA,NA,CASSLSGGYTEAFF,TGTGCCAGCAGCTTATCGGGGGGCTACACTGAAGCTTTCTTT
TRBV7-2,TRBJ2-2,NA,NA,CASTDENTGELFF,TGTGCCAGCACCGATGAGAACACCGGGGAGCTGTTTTTT
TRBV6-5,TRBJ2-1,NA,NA,CASGSNEQFF,TGTGCCAGCGGATCCAATGAGCAGTTCTTC
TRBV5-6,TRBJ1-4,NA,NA,CASSLGSTNEKLFF,TGTGCCAGCAGCCTTGGTTCAACTAATGAAAAACTGTTTTTT
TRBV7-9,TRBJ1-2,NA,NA,CASSLAVPDYGYTF,TGTGCCAGCAGCTTAGCTGTTCCGGACTATGGCTACACCTTC
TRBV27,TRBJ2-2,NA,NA,CASSLGTGELFF,TGTGCCAGCAGTCTAGGGACCGGGGAGCTGTTTTTT